This T cell receptor (beta chain) was identified during a study of cytomegalovirus exposure and HLA in healthy donors. Study-level points and caveats: Data from an earlier analysis indicated that most TCR beta V segments were productive either about 90% or about 30% of the time. Upon later analysis, HLA-associated TCR beta chains proved more clonally expanded than other, equally common chains. Fewer N-insertions than the roughly 670-donor mean were reportedly shown by an Asian-associated ancestry cluster in a later analysis. Whilst most TCR sequences proved rare, a subset of public TCRs occurred across many donors.

With respect to this clone: No antigen is known for it.

Germline V gene sequence: CDR1 KGHSH, CDR2 LQKENI. The CDR3 length is 14 residues. J lost 7 bases, V lost 2 bases, and 8 bases had no gene match. It was with 60 Vbeta and 13 Jbeta primers that the PCR ran. Produced via immunoSEQ multiplex PCR; TCRdb's table is partial and in-frame only. Its clone listing holds about 120,000 clones. This chain links TRBV18 with TRBJ2-7; 7 nucleotides align to TRBD2. The sequence came from a man between 18 and 35 years old in good health and CMV-seronegative. The sequencing input was PBMCs. The CDR3 sequence is CASSPGGGPGEQYF. CDR3 sequence (DNA): TGTGCCAGCTCACCAGGGGGAGGGCCGGGAGAGCAGTACTTC.